The 20 T cell receptor beta chains in this list originate from one sample, sequenced in a study of blood T cell repertoires in COVID-19 (dated by TCRdb to 2019 to 2021). Preparation of the library involved the immunoSEQ multiplex PCR assay. The immuneACCESS repertoire file appears here via TCRdb, limited to in-frame rearrangements. These files lack a portion of the clones; in checked studies, under half of the deficit traces to unresolved V genes, and the cause of the others is not known. In all, the sample holds about 200,000 clones, and about 86% of those were seen once. Roughly 10% of the sample lies in the top ten. What was sequenced was peripheral blood. Source of these receptors: a woman aged 50 to 60 with COVID-19, enrolled during active disease.

The rearrangement uses TRBV28 and TRBJ2-1; D remains ambiguous. CDR3 length equals 11 residues. CDR1 MDHEN and CDR2 SYDVKM come from the germline V gene. V was trimmed by 5 bases and J by 5 bases, leaving 4 bases between them. The CDR3 sequence: CASSPDNEQFF. Here the CDR3 DNA reads TGTGCCAGCAGTCCAGACAATGAGCAGTTCTTC.

The gene calls are TRBV9 and TRBJ2-1; TRBD2 matches 8 bases. Germline loops: CDR1 SGDLS, CDR2 YYNGEE. V lost 3 bases to trimming and J lost 9 bases; unmatched junction nucleotides: 8. CDR3 length: 14 amino acids. This CDR3 reads CASSALLAGGEQFF. CDR3 bases: TGTGCCAGCAGCGCACTTCTAGCGGGTGGTGAGCAGTTCTTC.

This clone has only a few counts. The chain carries TRBV7-9 and TRBJ1-3; 7 positions match TRBD1. Germline loops: CDR1 SEHNR, CDR2 FQNEAQ (reference sequence). V lost 3 bases and J lost 0; bases outside the gene matches: 5. The CDR3 runs to 16 residues. CDR3 amino acids: CASSLSDRRSGNTIYF. The CDR3 bases are TGTGCCAGCAGCTTGTCGGACAGGCGCTCTGGAAACACCATATATTTT.

This rearrangement joins TRBV28 to TRBJ1-2, with 9 bases fitting TRBD1. CDR1 is MDHEN and CDR2 is SYDVKM in the germline V gene. The CDR3 runs 15 residues. Trimming took 5 bases from V and 5 from J; bases not matched to a gene: 9. CDR3 nucleotides: TGTGCCAGCAGTCCGACGGGACAGGGCACTTATGGCTACACCTTC. This sequence encodes CASSPTGQGTYGYTF.

The chain carries TRBV24-1 and TRBJ2-2, with 9 nucleotides matching TRBD1. This CDR3 spans 18 amino acids. V was pared by 2 bases and J by 5 bases, with 11 bases of the junction left unmatched. CDR1 and CDR2 (germline): KGHDR, SFDVKD. DNA for the CDR3: TGTGCCACCAGTGATTGGCCCGGACAGGGGAGGTCGACCGGGGAGCTGTTTTTT. It yields the protein CATSDWPGQGRSTGELFF.

The V call is TRBV1, the J call TRBJ2-7; TRBD2 is taken as the D call from the table, unchecked against the DNA. TRBV1 is annotated as a pseudogene. The CDR3 consists of 15 residues. This chain's CDR3 is CTSSQAPRGEDEQYV. The CDR3 DNA reads as TGCACCAGCAGCCAAGCCCCGCGGGGAGAGGACGAGCAGTACGTC.

This clone occurred once. Other DNA sequences of this sample code for an identical CDR3. The chain recombines TRBV27 with TRBJ1-2; D perhaps matches TRBD1 (6 bases). Germline V CDR1 and CDR2: MNHEY, SMNVEV (reference sequence). The CDR3 is 15 amino acids. V lost 0 bases to trimming and J lost 4 bases, with 12 bases between them. In DNA, the CDR3 is TGTGCCAGCAGTTTATCGGCAGGGGCCCTCTATGGCTACACCTTC. Translated, it gives CASSLSAGALYGYTF.

The gene calls are TRBV19 and TRBJ2-5; a possible D gene is TRBD1 (7 bases). Germline CDR1 is LNHDA and CDR2 is SQIVND (reference sequence). The CDR3 totals 14 residues. The V gene lost 0 bases and the J gene lost 5 bases, with 10 bases spanning the gap. CDR3 bases: TGTGCCAGTAGTATAGATGCAGGGGGGGAGACCCAGTACTTC. Its protein is CASSIDAGGETQYF. The full variable domain, in which reference TRBV19 and TRBJ2-5 provide the parts outside the CDR3, is DGGITQSPKYLFRKEGQNVTLSCEQNLNHDAMYWYRQDPGQGLRLIYYSQIVNDFQKGDIAEGYSVSREKKESFPLTVTSAQKNPTAFYLCASSIDAGGETQYFGPGTRLLVL.

The rearrangement links TRBV5-5 to TRBJ2-6; 11 bases line up with TRBD1. This CDR3 contains 18 residues. The germline V gene has CDR1 SGHKS and CDR2 YYEKEE (reference sequence). Losses at the gene ends were 4 bases for V and 1 base for J; bases not matched to a gene: 7. For the CDR3, the DNA is TGTGCCAGCAGCCCCTGGACAGGGGGCCGTTCTGGGGCCAACGTCCTGACTTTC. Translating it yields CASSPWTGGRSGANVLTF.

This chain connects TRBV5-1 to TRBJ1-1, with 7 bases aligning to TRBD1. V lost 4 bases and J lost 1; bases outside the gene matches: 7. CDR1 is SGHRS, CDR2 YFSETQ, per germline. The CDR3 length is 15 residues. The CDR3 region has the DNA TGCGCCAGCAGCAACCGGACAGGCCCGAACACTGAAGCTTTCTTT. Translation: CASSNRTGPNTEAFF.

The table lists this clone with a count of one. V usage is TRBV10-3 and J usage is TRBJ1-5, with D possibly being TRBD1 (6 bases). V lost 3 bases and J 3 bases, leaving 9 bases between the germline ends. CDR3 length equals 14 residues. Germline values: CDR1 ENHRY, CDR2 SYGVKD. In nucleotides, the CDR3 is TGTGCCATCAGTGAAGGACAGCCCAATCAGCCCCAGCATTTT. The encoded protein is CAISEGQPNQPQHF.

The chain is built from TRBV19 and TRBJ1-5; a weak D match, TRBD1 (6 bases). Germline loops: CDR1 LNHDA, CDR2 SQIVND (reference sequence). Trimming took 6 bases from V and 0 from J, leaving 12 bases between them. The length of the CDR3 is 15 residues. CDR3 sequence: CASRAGAYSNQPQHF. The CDR3 DNA is TGTGCCAGTAGGGCGGGGGCTTATAGCAATCAGCCCCAGCATTTT.

This clone has a single count. V gene TRBV12-5 combines with J gene TRBJ2-5; 11 nucleotides agree with TRBD1. The CDR3 loop spans 15 amino acids. V trimming: 5 bases; J trimming: 5 bases; junction bases outside the gene matches: 7. The germline CDR1 and CDR2 sequences are LGHNT and FRNRAP. CDR3 DNA sequence: TGTGCTAGTGGTCGGGGGACAGGGGGATCGGAGACCCAGTACTTC. This translates into CASGRGTGGSETQYF.

The chain couples TRBV7-6 to TRBJ1-2; maybe TRBD1 (5 bases). The germline CDR1 and CDR2 sequences are SGHVS and FNYEAQ. The CDR3 sequence is 15 residues long. V gave up 1 base and J gave up 5 bases, with 14 bases separating them. The CDR3 reads CASSLDSQGSYGYTF. As DNA, the CDR3 is TGTGCCAGCAGCTTAGATTCTCAGGGATCGTATGGCTACACCTTC.

This chain connects TRBV19 to TRBJ2-1; TRBD2 aligns across 9 bases. The CDR3 extends over 15 amino acids. Per the germline V gene, CDR1 is LNHDA and CDR2 is SQIVND (reference sequence). V was pared by 3 bases and J by 9 bases, with 9 bases of the junction left unmatched. CDR3 loop: CASSIRRLAGSEQFF. The CDR3, as DNA: TGTGCCAGTAGTATTCGTCGGCTAGCGGGGAGTGAGCAGTTCTTC.

J is TRBJ1-5 and V is TRBV7-8; 8 bases align to TRBD1. The CDR3 contains 16 residues. Germline V gene data show CDR1 as SGHVS and CDR2 as FQNEAQ. Trimming took 4 bases from V and 6 from J; bases not matched to a gene: 11. Written as DNA, the CDR3 is TGTGCCAGCAGCTACCAGGGGGCGCGGTTCAGTCAGCCCCAGCATTTT. Its protein product is CASSYQGARFSQPQHF. The full variable domain, completed using reference TRBV7-8 and TRBJ1-5, is GAGVSQSPRYKVAKRGQDVALRCDPISGHVSLFWYQQALGQGPEFLTYFQNEAQLDKSGLPSDRFFAERPEGSVSTLKIQRTQQEDSAVYLCASSYQGARFSQPQHFGDGTRLSIL.

There are many counts of this clone. The chain links TRBV4-1 to TRBJ2-7; 8 nucleotides agree with TRBD1. This CDR3 has 15 residues. Trimming at V came to 0 bases and at J to 4 bases, leaving 5 bases not matched to a gene. CDR1 is MGHRA, CDR2 YSYEKL, per germline. The chain's CDR3 is CASSQDDRGKYEQYF. The DNA for the CDR3 is TGCGCCAGCAGCCAAGACGACAGGGGCAAGTACGAGCAGTACTTC.

The chain couples TRBV10-3 to TRBJ2-7, with 7 bases matching TRBD2. The ends lost 10 bases at V and 1 base at J; junction bases unmatched: 4. This CDR3 comprises 12 residues. Per the germline V gene, CDR1 is ENHRY and CDR2 is SYGVKD. The CDR3 protein is CATQAGSYEQYF. The CDR3 nucleotides read TGTGCCACCCAAGCGGGGTCCTACGAGCAGTACTTC.

This rearrangement joins TRBV7-7 to TRBJ2-1, with 8 bases matching TRBD1. From germline, CDR1 is SSHAT and CDR2 FNYEAQ (reference sequence). V was clipped by 5 bases and J by 5 bases; unmatched bases: 8. The CDR3 consists of 15 residues. The CDR3 nucleotides read TGTGCCAGCAGCCCCGGGACAGGTACCAACAATGAGCAGTTCTTC. It yields the protein CASSPGTGTNNEQFF.

This clone was observed once. J is TRBJ1-5 and V is TRBV27, with TRBD1 matching over 9 bases. Per the germline V gene, CDR1 is MNHEY and CDR2 is SMNVEV (reference sequence). V shed 5 bases, J shed 5 bases, and the junction held 7 bases outside the gene matches. The CDR3 consists of 15 residues. CDR3 in amino acids: CASSPYRGRDQPQHF. The CDR3 DNA sequence: TGTGCCAGCAGTCCCTACAGGGGGCGAGATCAGCCCCAGCATTTT.